These 10 T cell receptor beta chains were all obtained from the same sample, sequenced in a study of blood T cell repertoires in COVID-19. This table comes from immunoSEQ multiplex PCR, and its TCRdb copy is limited to in-frame clones, with some not included. The sample has roughly 290,000 clones; 75% to 90% are singletons. The sequencing input was peripheral blood. These receptors originate from a woman in her twenties or thirties who had recovered from COVID-19.

The chain couples TRBV5-1 to TRBJ1-3; 9 positions agree with TRBD1. The CDR3 totals 16 residues. V was clipped by 0 bases and J by 4 bases; unmatched bases: 5. Germline V gene data show CDR1 as SGHRS and CDR2 as YFSETQ. CDR3 in amino acids: CASSLAGTGYGNTIYF. The CDR3 bases are TGCGCCAGCAGCTTGGCCGGGACAGGGTACGGAAACACCATATATTTT.

The chain joins TRBV25-1 to TRBJ2-1; tentative D call: TRBD2 (5 bases). V lost 1 base, J lost 5 bases, and 12 bases lay in between. The germline V gene has CDR1 MGHDK and CDR2 SYGVNS. CDR3 length: 15 residues. CDR3 sequence (DNA): TGTGCCAGCAGTGAATTAGGACTCGAAAACAATGAGCAGTTCTTC. Translating it yields CASSELGLENNEQFF.

This clone was picked up one time. The chain has TRBV6-2 or TRBV6-3 and TRBJ2-1, with unresolved D. The CDR3 runs to 14 residues. Trimming took off 6 bases at V and 0 bases at J, with 9 bases between the two ends. Looked up from germline, CDR1 is MNHEY and CDR2 is SVGEGT. The CDR3 region is CASSPTPSYNEQFF. The CDR3 region has the DNA TGTGCCAGCAGCCCGACACCCTCCTACAATGAGCAGTTCTTC.

V is TRBV10-3 and J is TRBJ1-2; TRBD1 is a possible D gene (5 bases). Trimming left V 11 bases short and J 7 bases short, with 23 bases between. Germline V gene sequence: CDR1 ENHRY, CDR2 SYGVKD. The CDR3 loop spans 14 amino acids. The CDR3 is CASRPEDIRGGYTF. The CDR3 DNA is TGTGCCTCCAGACCTGAGGACATCCGAGGTGGCTACACCTTC.

The rearrangement joins TRBV19 to TRBJ2-7, with D perhaps TRBD2 (7 bases). CDR1 and CDR2 (germline): LNHDA, SQIVND (reference sequence). This CDR3 contains 13 residues. Trimming removed 5 bases at V and 6 bases at J, with 14 bases between. The CDR3 DNA follows: TGTGCCAGTAGTCCGCGGGGGCGCTCCGAGCAGTACTTC. This codes for CASSPRGRSEQYF.

The J gene is TRBJ1-2, the V gene TRBV6-1, with D tentatively TRBD1 (5 bases). Germline V gene data show CDR1 as MNHNS and CDR2 as SASEGT. The CDR3 length is 15 residues. Trimming stripped 0 bases from V and 4 bases from J, with 12 bases between. CDR3 sequence reads: CASSEAGGPIYGYTF. The CDR3 DNA reads TGTGCCAGCAGTGAAGCGGGGGGACCGATCTATGGCTACACCTTC.

The chain links TRBV11-2 to TRBJ2-3; TRBD2 matches at 8 bases. Germline CDR1 is SGHAT and CDR2 is FQNNGV. Trimming took 8 bases from V and 1 from J; bases not matched to a gene: 5. The length of the CDR3 is 14 residues. The CDR3 here is CASYTGGGTDTQYF. In DNA form, the CDR3 reads TGTGCCAGCTATACGGGGGGGGGCACAGATACGCAGTATTTT.

The chain is built from TRBV7-9 and TRBJ1-1; 7 bases agree with TRBD1. Germline loops: CDR1 SEHNR, CDR2 FQNEAQ (reference sequence). The CDR3 extends over 13 amino acids. The V and J ends lost 8 bases and 4 bases, in that order; junction bases with no gene match: 7. CDR3 amino acids: CASLTGAGTEAFF. Here the CDR3 DNA reads TGTGCCAGCCTTACAGGGGCCGGCACTGAAGCTTTCTTT. Complete variable domain (other parts from reference TRBV7-9 and TRBJ1-1): DTGVSQNPRHKITKRGQNVTFRCDPISEHNRLYWYRQTLGQGPEFLTYFQNEAQLEKSRLLSDRFSAERPKGSFSTLEIQRTEQGDSAMYLCASLTGAGTEAFFGQGTRLTVV.

As concerns this clone: Other DNA sequences in the sample encode the same CDR3. This chain links TRBV12-3 or TRBV12-4 with TRBJ1-5; D call uncertain. V lost 1 base and J 7 bases, leaving 5 bases between the germline ends. The CDR3 is 12 amino acids. The CDR3: CASSLGGQPQHF. CDR3 coding DNA: TGTGCCAGCAGTTTAGGCGGACAGCCCCAGCATTTT.

This chain links TRBV5-4 with TRBJ1-1, with unresolved D. This CDR3 is built from 13 residues. V lost 4 bases and J 7 bases, leaving 14 bases between the germline ends. The germline V gene has CDR1 SGHNT and CDR2 YYREEE (reference sequence). CDR3: CASSPRSGREAFF. CDR3 coding DNA: TGTGCCAGCAGCCCCCGAAGCGGGCGTGAAGCTTTCTTT.